This T cell receptor beta chain is from a study of identical twins' blood T cells. Likely shared infections and vaccines: all three twin pairs were reared together. This clonotype was counted at least ten times. TCRdb reanalysed the 5' RACE reads using MiXCR and keeps one entry per CDR3 protein. Here the sample spans hundreds of thousands of distinct CDR3 sequences, roughly 28% being singletons. The V and J ends lost 0 bases and 4 bases respectively, with 9 bases between them. This CDR3 comprises 14 residues. Germline V gene lookup returns CDR1 MNHNY and CDR2 SVGAGI (reference sequence). Sequencing was done on a sample of PBMCs. This TCR derives from a woman between 18 and 55 years old in good health. The chain carries TRBV6-6 and TRBJ1-1; D gene unclear. CDR3 protein: CASSYSGGPTEAFF. The DNA for the CDR3 is TGTGCCAGCAGTTACTCAGGAGGGCCCACTGAAGCTTTCTTT.